These 2 T cell receptor beta chains came from one sample sequenced in a study of vaccination and CD4 T cells after COVID-19. Their target antigens are unknown. With the Oncomine TCR Beta short-read assay, DNA from cultured CD4+ T cells was sequenced. TCRdb redid the calling of the PCR reads with MiXCR, one entry per CDR3 protein. This sample yields about 17,000 distinct CDR3 sequences, of which approximately 47% are seen a single time; roughly 20% belongs to the top ten. The treatment denotes: approximately nine-day PBMC culture with coronavirus spike peptide pools or control peptides (ViraFEST assay). Sample: CD4+ T cells from blood, cultured in vitro, taken before SARS-CoV-2 vaccination. These receptors were collected from a human donor who received a COVID-19 vaccine.

This chain uses TRBV12-3 or TRBV12-4 with TRBJ1-1; D unclear. CDR3 length equals 15 residues. Trimming took off 4 bases at V and 4 bases at J, with 16 bases between the two ends. The CDR3 here is CASSSQVSGFTEAFF. The CDR3, as DNA: TGTGCCAGCAGTTCGCAGGTTTCGGGGTTCACTGAAGCTTTCTTT.

This clonotype was seen more than once but under ten times. The V and J genes are TRBV5-6 and TRBJ2-3, with 14 nucleotides matching TRBD2. From germline, CDR1 is SGHDT and CDR2 YYEEEE. The CDR3 covers 17 residues. With 3 bases clipped from V and 4 bases from J, the junction kept 7 bases outside the gene matches. The CDR3 DNA is TGTGCCAGCAGCTGGAAGACTAGCGGGGGGGAGGCAGATACGCAGTATTTT. As protein: CASSWKTSGGEADTQYF.